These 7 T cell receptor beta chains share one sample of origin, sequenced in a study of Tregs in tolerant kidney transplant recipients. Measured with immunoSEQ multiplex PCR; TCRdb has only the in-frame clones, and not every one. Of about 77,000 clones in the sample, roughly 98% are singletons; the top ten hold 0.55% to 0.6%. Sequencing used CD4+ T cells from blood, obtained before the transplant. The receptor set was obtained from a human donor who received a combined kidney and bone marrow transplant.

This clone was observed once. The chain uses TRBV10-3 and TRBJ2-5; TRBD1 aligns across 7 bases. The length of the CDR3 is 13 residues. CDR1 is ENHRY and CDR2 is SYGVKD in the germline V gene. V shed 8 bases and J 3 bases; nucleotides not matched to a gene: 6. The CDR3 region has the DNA TGTGCCATCGGACCCGGGACAGAAGAGACCCAGTACTTC. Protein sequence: CAIGPGTEETQYF.

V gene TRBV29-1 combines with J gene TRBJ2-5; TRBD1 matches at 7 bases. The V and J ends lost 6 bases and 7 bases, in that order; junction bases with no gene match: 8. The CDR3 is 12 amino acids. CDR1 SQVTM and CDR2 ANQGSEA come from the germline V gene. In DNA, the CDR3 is TGCAGCGTGCACAGGGGAGAGAGGACCCAGTACTTC. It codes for CSVHRGERTQYF. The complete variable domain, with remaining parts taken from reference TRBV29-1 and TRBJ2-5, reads SAVISQKPSRDICQRGTSLTIQCQVDSQVTMMFWYRQQPGQSLTLIATANQGSEATYESGFVIDKFPISRPNLTFSTLTVSNMSPEDSSIYLCSVHRGERTQYFGPGTRLLVL.

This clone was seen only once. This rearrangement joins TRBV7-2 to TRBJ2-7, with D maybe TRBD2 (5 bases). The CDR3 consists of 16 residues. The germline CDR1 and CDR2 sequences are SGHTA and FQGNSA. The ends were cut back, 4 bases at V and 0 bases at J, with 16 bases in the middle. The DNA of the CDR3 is TGTGCCAGCAGCTCACCATTAGGAGGATCCTCCTACGAGCAGTACTTC. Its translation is CASSSPLGGSSYEQYF.

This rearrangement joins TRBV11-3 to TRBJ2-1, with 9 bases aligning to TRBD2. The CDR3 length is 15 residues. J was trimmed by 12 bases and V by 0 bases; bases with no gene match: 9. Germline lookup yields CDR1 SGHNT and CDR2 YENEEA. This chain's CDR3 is CASSLDFVPSGTQFF. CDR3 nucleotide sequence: TGTGCCAGCAGCTTAGATTTCGTTCCTAGCGGGACGCAGTTCTTC.

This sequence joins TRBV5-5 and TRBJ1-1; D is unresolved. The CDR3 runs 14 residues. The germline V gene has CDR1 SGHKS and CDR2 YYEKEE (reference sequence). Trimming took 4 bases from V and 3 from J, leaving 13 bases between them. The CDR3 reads CASSPVARDTEAFF. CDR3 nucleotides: TGTGCCAGCAGCCCCGTGGCGAGGGACACTGAAGCTTTCTTT. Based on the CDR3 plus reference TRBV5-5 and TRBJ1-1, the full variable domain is DAGVTQSPTHLIKTRGQQVTLRCSPISGHKSVSWYQQVLGQGPQFIFQYYEKEERGRGNFPDRFSARQFPNYSSELNVNALLLGDSALYLCASSPVARDTEAFFGQGTRLTVV.

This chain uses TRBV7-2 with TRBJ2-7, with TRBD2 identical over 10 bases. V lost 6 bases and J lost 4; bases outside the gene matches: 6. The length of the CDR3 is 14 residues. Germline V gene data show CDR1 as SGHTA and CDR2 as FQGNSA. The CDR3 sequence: CASRSSGRSYEQYF. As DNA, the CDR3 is TGTGCCAGCAGGTCTAGCGGGAGATCTTACGAGCAGTACTTC.

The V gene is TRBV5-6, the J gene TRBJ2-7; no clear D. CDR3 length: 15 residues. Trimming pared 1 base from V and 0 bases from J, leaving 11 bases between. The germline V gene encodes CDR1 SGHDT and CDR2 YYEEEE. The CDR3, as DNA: TGTGCCAGCAGCTTGATAACAGAAAGCTCCTACGAGCAGTACTTC. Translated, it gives CASSLITESSYEQYF.